The next 30 T cell receptor beta chains were all read from a single sample in a study of blood T cell repertoires in COVID-19. Clones were sequenced by immunoSEQ multiplex PCR, and TCRdb holds only the in-frame ones, with some missing. Among fewer than 350,000 clones listed, roughly 86% were seen once. Sequencing was carried out using peripheral blood. These receptors were collected from a man aged 18 to 29 with active or convalescent COVID-19.

This clone was seen a handful of times. V gene TRBV7-2 combines with J gene TRBJ1-6; D remains ambiguous. CDR3 length: 15 residues. Between the trimmed V and J ends, which lost 1 base and 0 bases, there was a span of 4 bases. The germline V gene has CDR1 SGHTA and CDR2 FQGNSA. In DNA form, the CDR3 reads TGTGCCAGCAGCTTAGGGAGCTCCTATAATTCACCCCTCCACTTT. Its protein product is CASSLGSSYNSPLHF.

This chain links TRBV5-4 with TRBJ2-2, with TRBD2 matching over 11 bases. After removal of 4 bases from V and 5 bases from J, the junction contained 7 bases not matched to a gene. This CDR3 is 16 amino acids long. Germline CDR1 reads SGHNT; CDR2 reads YYREEE (reference sequence). In DNA form, the CDR3 reads TGTGCCAGCAGCACCGGGACTAGCGGAAGAACCGGGGAGCTGTTTTTT. Its translation is CASSTGTSGRTGELFF.

As for this clone: One end of the junction fails to match germline, which may point to a read error. The chain employs TRBV5-1 and TRBJ2-3; tentative D call: TRBD2 (7 bases). CDR3 length: 17 residues. CDR1 SGHRS and CDR2 YFSETQ come from the germline V gene. This CDR3 is CARSLGGGLTYTDTQYF. The CDR3 nucleotides read TGCGCCCGCAGCCTAGGGGGGGGCCTAACCTACACAGATACGCAGTATTTT.

In this sample, this clone turned up once. The chain couples TRBV4-3 to TRBJ2-3, with D possibly being TRBD1 (5 bases). Trimming shortened V by 5 bases and J by 2 bases, and 20 bases separated the two germline ends. CDR1 LGHNA and CDR2 YSLEER come from the germline V gene. CDR3 length: 17 amino acids. The CDR3 sequence: CASSRTTDDTFTDTQYF. In DNA form, the CDR3 reads TGCGCCAGCAGCAGGACGACAGACGATACATTCACAGATACGCAGTATTTT.

The rearrangement uses TRBV27 and TRBJ1-2, with unresolved D. The V and J ends lost 5 bases and 4 bases respectively, with 11 bases between them. The length of the CDR3 is 13 residues. The germline V gene encodes CDR1 MNHEY and CDR2 SMNVEV (reference sequence). The CDR3 spells CASSGGIFYGYTF. The CDR3 DNA reads TGTGCCAGCAGTGGCGGGATTTTCTATGGCTACACCTTC.

The J gene is TRBJ1-2, the V gene TRBV11-2, with 7 bases identical to TRBD1. The length of the CDR3 is 13 residues. J was trimmed by 4 bases and V by 4 bases; bases with no gene match: 3. Looked up from germline, CDR1 is SGHAT and CDR2 is FQNNGV. The CDR3 bases are TGTGCCAGCAGCTACAGGGGACTCTATGGCTACACCTTC. Translated, it gives CASSYRGLYGYTF.

The chain uses TRBV12-3 or TRBV12-4 and TRBJ2-1; maybe TRBD2 (6 bases). Trimming stripped 4 bases from V and 7 bases from J, with 11 bases between. The CDR3 runs to 13 residues. CDR3 nucleotide sequence: TGTGCCAGCAGTTCGGGACTCCCAAATGAGCAGTTCTTC. Translating gives CASSSGLPNEQFF.

This chain links TRBV18 with TRBJ2-7, with TRBD1 as a possible D gene (6 bases). V lost 0 bases to trimming and J lost 2 bases, with 11 bases between them. There are 15 residues in the CDR3. In germline, CDR1 is KGHSH, CDR2 LQKENI. In DNA, the CDR3 is TGTGCCAGCTCACCACCTACGGGGACAACCTACGAGCAGTACTTC. Protein sequence: CASSPPTGTTYEQYF.

The gene calls are TRBV5-1 and TRBJ2-3, with D perhaps TRBD1 (6 bases). Trimming shortened V by 4 bases and J by 0 bases, and 12 bases separated the two germline ends. The germline CDR1 and CDR2 sequences are SGHRS and YFSETQ. There are 15 residues in the CDR3. The CDR3 bases are TGCGCCAGCAGCAACAGACAGGACAGCACAGATACGCAGTATTTT. It is translated as CASSNRQDSTDTQYF.

The chain carries TRBV12-3 or TRBV12-4 and TRBJ2-1; 7 nucleotides agree with TRBD1. Trimming at V came to 5 bases and at J to 8 bases, leaving 6 bases not matched to a gene. The CDR3 loop spans 13 amino acids. CDR3 protein: CASSPRQGDEQFF. For the CDR3, the DNA is TGTGCCAGCAGTCCAAGACAGGGTGATGAGCAGTTCTTC.

This chain uses TRBV4-3 with TRBJ1-2; possibly TRBD1 for D (5 bases). V lost 1 base to trimming and J lost 4 bases, with 13 bases between them. This CDR3 has 15 residues. Per the germline V gene, CDR1 is LGHNA and CDR2 is YSLEER. The CDR3 DNA follows: TGCGCCAGCAGCCAAGGGATCCGCGGGGGCTATGGCTACACCTTC. Protein sequence: CASSQGIRGGYGYTF.

CDR3 nucleotides: TGTGCCAGCAGTTCACCGGGACAGGAGGAGCAGTACTTC. Translating it yields CASSSPGQEEQYF. The V and J genes are TRBV12-3 or TRBV12-4 and TRBJ2-7; 8 bases match TRBD1. This CDR3 is 13 amino acids long. J lost 7 bases, V lost 4 bases, and 6 bases had no gene match.

The chain joins TRBV12-5 to TRBJ1-1, with D maybe TRBD1 (6 bases). Trimming pared 6 bases from V and 7 bases from J, leaving 12 bases between. The CDR3 covers 12 residues. Germline V gene lookup returns CDR1 LGHNT and CDR2 FRNRAP. CDR3 sequence: CASGDIQGEAFF. The CDR3 nucleotides read TGTGCTAGTGGCGACATACAGGGTGAAGCTTTCTTT.

The V and J genes are TRBV18 and TRBJ2-5; 8 bases match TRBD2. V trimming: 3 bases; J trimming: 1 base; junction bases outside the gene matches: 7. CDR3 length: 16 residues. Germline V CDR1 and CDR2: KGHSH, LQKENI. Here the CDR3 DNA reads TGTGCCAGCTCACCTAAGCGGGGGCTGGCCCAAGAGACCCAGTACTTC. It translates to CASSPKRGLAQETQYF.

The chain couples TRBV6-5 to TRBJ1-1; D gene unclear. Germline V gives CDR1 MNHEY, CDR2 SVGAGI. The length of the CDR3 is 13 residues. V dropped 5 bases and J dropped 5 bases, with 12 bases sitting between them. The CDR3, as DNA: TGTGCCAGCAGTCCACGGACTGGTACTGAAGCTTTCTTT. It specifies CASSPRTGTEAFF.

This rearrangement joins TRBV2 to TRBJ1-5, with 9 bases fitting TRBD1. With V trimmed by 4 bases and J by 0 bases, 10 bases remained unmatched. Germline V CDR1 and CDR2: SNHLY, FYNNEI. This CDR3 has 18 residues. The CDR3 spells CASSGIPGQGYSNQPQHF. CDR3 sequence (DNA): TGTGCCAGCAGTGGGATCCCGGGACAGGGTTATAGCAATCAGCCCCAGCATTTT.

Only one count was recorded for this clone. This chain uses TRBV5-1 with TRBJ1-3, with 7 bases aligning to TRBD1. CDR3 length equals 15 residues. Looked up from germline, CDR1 is SGHRS and CDR2 is YFSETQ. Trimming cost V 4 bases and J 0 bases; bases outside gene matches: 4. The CDR3 nucleotides are TGCGCCAGCAGCCCGGGGACAGTCTCTGGAAACACCATATATTTT. It translates to CASSPGTVSGNTIYF.

This clone was found many times. The rearrangement joins TRBV28 to TRBJ2-1, with 13 positions matching TRBD2. Germline lookup yields CDR1 MDHEN and CDR2 SYDVKM. The CDR3 has 19 residues. The J segment lost 8 bases and the V segment lost 7 bases, leaving 20 bases of the junction unmatched. The CDR3: CASTDTLTSGGPMGYEQFF. As DNA, the CDR3 is TGTGCCAGCACCGATACGCTGACTAGCGGGGGGCCAATGGGTTATGAGCAGTTCTTC.

The V gene is TRBV7-8, the J gene TRBJ1-4; D is unclear. Germline-derived CDR1 and CDR2 are SGHVS and FQNEAQ. V lost 9 bases, J lost 2 bases, and 19 bases lay in between. The CDR3 consists of 16 residues. The CDR3 reads CASAGGFWDTNEKLFF. The CDR3 DNA reads as TGTGCCAGTGCAGGAGGATTTTGGGATACTAATGAAAAACTGTTTTTT.

The chain combines TRBV5-1 with TRBJ2-2; the D is unclear. Germline CDR1 is SGHRS and CDR2 is YFSETQ. Deletions cut 3 bases from V and 7 bases from J, with 4 bases between. The CDR3 contains 11 residues. CDR3 in amino acids: CASSSNGELFF. The CDR3 nucleotides are TGCGCCAGCAGCTCCAACGGGGAGCTGTTTTTT.

V is TRBV6-2 or TRBV6-3 and J is TRBJ1-5; perhaps TRBD1 as D (6 bases). Germline V gives CDR1 MNHEY, CDR2 SVGEGT. The CDR3 is 15 residues long. Trimming cost V 1 base and J 3 bases, with 10 bases left between them. This CDR3 reads CASSYWGGPNQPQHF. In nucleotides, the CDR3 is TGTGCCAGCAGTTACTGGGGGGGCCCCAATCAGCCCCAGCATTTT.

This clone turned up a few times. The chain's CDR3 is CASSLRGAGTGELFF. As DNA, the CDR3 is TGTGCCAGCAGCTTGCGGGGGGCGGGCACCGGGGAGCTGTTTTTT. V and J are TRBV7-2 and TRBJ2-2, with TRBD2 identical over 8 bases. Losses at the gene ends were 3 bases for V and 4 bases for J; bases not matched to a gene: 4. This CDR3 contains 15 residues. Germline assignment: CDR1 SGHTA and CDR2 FQGNSA. Supplemented by reference TRBV7-2 and TRBJ2-2, the full variable domain reads GAGVSQSPSNKVTEKGKDVELRCDPISGHTALYWYRQSLGQGLEFLIYFQGNSAPDKSGLPSDRFSAERTGGSVSTLTIQRTQQEDSAVYLCASSLRGAGTGELFFGEGSRLTVL.

DNA of the CDR3: TGTGCCATCAGGGAAGCGGGGGGACTGTACGAGCAGTACTTC. Translating gives CAIREAGGLYEQYF. The V and J genes are TRBV10-3 and TRBJ2-7; 9 bases fit TRBD2. The ends lost 6 bases at V and 4 bases at J; junction bases unmatched: 7. Germline-derived CDR1 and CDR2 are ENHRY and SYGVKD. This CDR3 spans 14 amino acids.

The V call is TRBV14, the J call TRBJ1-5, with a weak D call TRBD1 (6 bases). Germline-derived CDR1 and CDR2 are SGHDN and FVKESK. V lost 8 bases to trimming and J lost 2 bases, with 13 bases between them. The CDR3 runs to 14 residues. The CDR3 sequence is CASSQGLGNQPQHF. The CDR3 bases are TGTGCCAGCTCACAGGGATTGGGCAATCAGCCCCAGCATTTT.

The chain recombines TRBV6-6 with TRBJ2-7; TRBD2 aligns across 13 bases. CDR1 and CDR2 from the germline V gene are MNHNY and SVGAGI (reference sequence). The V segment lost 5 bases and the J segment 3 bases; nucleotides outside the gene matches: 10. The CDR3 has 17 residues. CDR3 sequence reads: CASSHPATSGGLYEQYF. The CDR3 DNA reads TGTGCCAGCAGTCACCCCGCGACTAGCGGGGGGCTCTACGAGCAGTACTTC.

The V call is TRBV14, the J call TRBJ1-2, with TRBD1 matching 7 bases. CDR3 length: 11 residues. Germline V gene lookup returns CDR1 SGHDN and CDR2 FVKESK. Trimming removed 5 bases from V and 8 bases from J; junction bases left unmatched: 2. This chain's CDR3 is CASSDREGYTF. DNA of the CDR3: TGTGCCAGCAGCGACAGGGAAGGCTACACCTTC. Full variable domain (outside the CDR3, taken from reference TRBV14 and TRBJ1-2): EAGVTQFPSHSVIEKGQTVTLRCDPISGHDNLYWYRRVMGKEIKFLLHFVKESKQDESGMPNNRFLAERTGGTYSTLKVQPAELEDSGVYFCASSDREGYTFGSGTRLTVV.

This chain joins TRBV25-1 and TRBJ1-4, with D tentatively TRBD1 (5 bases). V shed 6 bases and J shed 5 bases, with 16 bases lying between them. Germline V gives CDR1 MGHDK, CDR2 SYGVNS. This CDR3 is built from 15 residues. The CDR3 protein is CASSRKGLRNEKLFF. In DNA, the CDR3 is TGTGCCAGCAGCCGGAAGGGACTGAGAAATGAAAAACTGTTTTTT. The full variable domain, its missing parts supplied by reference TRBV25-1 and TRBJ1-4, is EADIYQTPRYLVIGTGKKITLECSQTMGHDKMYWYQQDPGMELHLIHYSYGVNSTEKGDLSSESTVSRIRTEHFPLTLESARPSHTSQYLCASSRKGLRNEKLFFGSGTQLSVL.

The chain carries TRBV10-3 and TRBJ1-3; 7 bases map to TRBD1. The germline V gene has CDR1 ENHRY and CDR2 SYGVKD. Trimming took 6 bases from V and 0 from J; bases not matched to a gene: 17. The CDR3 totals 19 residues. CDR3 residues: CAIRKQGLSTGVSGNTIYF. As DNA, the CDR3 is TGTGCCATCAGGAAACAGGGACTCTCAACAGGGGTCTCTGGAAACACCATATATTTT.

V usage is TRBV19 and J usage is TRBJ2-4; 12 bases are shared with TRBD2. Looked up from germline, CDR1 is LNHDA and CDR2 is SQIVND (reference sequence). The trim removed 6 bases at V and 1 base at J, leaving 4 bases unmatched. This CDR3 region has 16 residues. The CDR3 loop reads CASSPLAGGAKNIQYF. The CDR3 coding sequence is TGTGCCAGTAGCCCTCTAGCGGGGGGGGCCAAAAACATTCAGTACTTC.

This sequence joins TRBV5-1 and TRBJ2-1; 16 bases match TRBD2. Germline V gives CDR1 SGHRS, CDR2 YFSETQ. Unmatched junction bases numbered 10, after V lost 4 bases and J lost 0 bases. This CDR3 is built from 20 residues. The CDR3 is CASSRAGTSGGAFSYNEQFF. The DNA of the CDR3 is TGCGCCAGCAGCCGGGCCGGGACTAGCGGGGGGGCCTTCTCCTACAATGAGCAGTTCTTC.